These 3 T cell receptor beta chains came from one sample sequenced in a study of cytomegalovirus exposure and HLA in healthy donors. Researchers ran the PCR with 60 Vbeta and 13 Jbeta primers. Method: immunoSEQ multiplex PCR; TCRdb's copy keeps in-frame clones and lacks some. Counted here are approximately 160,000 clones, about 81% occurring once; the ten biggest clones make up about 1.9%. Input material: PBMCs. These receptors came from a woman between 18 and 29 years old in good health and CMV-seronegative.

V usage is TRBV30 and J usage is TRBJ1-1; no clear D gene. The V end was cut by 0 bases, the J end by 3 bases, with 11 bases between. Germline V gene sequence: CDR1 GTSNPN, CDR2 SVGIG (reference sequence). The CDR3 contains 14 residues. The CDR3 sequence is CAWSVGQAYTEAFF. In DNA, the CDR3 is TGTGCCTGGAGTGTCGGCCAGGCGTACACTGAAGCTTTCTTT.

This clone was seen once. This chain connects TRBV2 to TRBJ2-1; no firm D call. The CDR3 sequence is 14 residues long. The germline gives CDR1 SNHLY, CDR2 FYNNEI. Trimming shortened V by 7 bases and J by 0 bases, and 10 bases separated the two germline ends. The CDR3 loop reads CASTTMRSYNEQFF. The CDR3 nucleotides are TGTGCCAGCACCACGATGCGCTCCTACAATGAGCAGTTCTTC.

Note on this clone: No conserved phenylalanine or tryptophan is present at the end of the CDR3, so a read error is the likely explanation. The genes are TRBV7-9 and TRBJ1-6; D remains ambiguous. V was pared by 1 base and J by 7 bases, with 8 bases between. This CDR3 is 14 amino acids long. Germline values: CDR1 SEHNR, CDR2 FQNEAQ (reference sequence). The CDR3 DNA reads TGTGCCAGCAGCTTAGTTACCGGGAATTCACCCCTCCACCTT. It specifies CASSLVTGNSPLHL.